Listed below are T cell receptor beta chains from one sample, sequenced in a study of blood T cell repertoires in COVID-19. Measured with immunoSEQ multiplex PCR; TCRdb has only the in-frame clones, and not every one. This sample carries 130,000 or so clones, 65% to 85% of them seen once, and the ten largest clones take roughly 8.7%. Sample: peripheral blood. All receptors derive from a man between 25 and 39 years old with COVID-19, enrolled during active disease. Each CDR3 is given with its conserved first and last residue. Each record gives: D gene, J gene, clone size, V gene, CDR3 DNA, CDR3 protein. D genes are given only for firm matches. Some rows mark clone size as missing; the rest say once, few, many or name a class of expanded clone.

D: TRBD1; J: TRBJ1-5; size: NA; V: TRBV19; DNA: TGTGCCAGTAGTTCTACAGGGGTACAGCCCCAGCATTTT; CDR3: CASSSTGVQPQHF
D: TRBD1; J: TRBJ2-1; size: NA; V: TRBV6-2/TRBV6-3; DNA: TGTGCCAGCAGTTCCTTCGGACAGGGTCCAAGCGAGCAGTTCTTC; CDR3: CASSSFGQGPSEQFF
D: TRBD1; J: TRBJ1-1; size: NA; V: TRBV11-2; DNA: TGTGCCAGCAGACACAGGGGGGACACTGAAGCTTTCTTT; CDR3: CASRHRGDTEAFF
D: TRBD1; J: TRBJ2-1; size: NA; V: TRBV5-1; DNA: TGCGCCAGCAGCCCGTTCGACAGGGTCGATGAGCAGTTCTTC; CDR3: CASSPFDRVDEQFF
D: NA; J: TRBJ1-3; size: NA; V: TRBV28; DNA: TGTGCCAGCACTCGTGGCGGAAGGACTGGAAACACCATATATTTT; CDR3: CASTRGGRTGNTIYF
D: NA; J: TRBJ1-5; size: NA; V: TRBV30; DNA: TGTGCCTGGAGTCCGACCGGGACATACAATCAGCCCCAGCATTTT; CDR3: CAWSPTGTYNQPQHF
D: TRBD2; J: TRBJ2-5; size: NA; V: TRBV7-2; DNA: TGTGCCAGCAGCTTAGACGCGGGGCTAGCGGGAGGGAGAACCCAGTACTTC; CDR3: CASSLDAGLAGGRTQYF
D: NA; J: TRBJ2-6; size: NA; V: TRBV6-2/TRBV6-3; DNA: TGTGCCAGCAGTTACATCGGTACTGGGGCCAACGTCCTGACTTTC; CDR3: CASSYIGTGANVLTF
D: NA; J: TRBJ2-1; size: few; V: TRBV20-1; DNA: TGCAGTGCTAGTCTTGGTAGCGGAGCCTACAATGAGCAGTTCTTC; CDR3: CSASLGSGAYNEQFF
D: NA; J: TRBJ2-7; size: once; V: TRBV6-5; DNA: TGTGCCAGCAGTTCCAGGACATTCCACGAGCAGTACTTC; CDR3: CASSSRTFHEQYF